This TCR beta chain was sequenced in a study of blood T cell repertoires in COVID-19. Looking at the study overall: Samples taken during acute and convalescent COVID-19 were collected in the United States, Italy and Spain.

Trimming took 0 bases from V and 7 from J; bases not matched to a gene: 9. From germline, CDR1 is SGHRS and CDR2 YFSETQ. The CDR3 is made up of 16 amino acids. Assay: immunoSEQ multiplex PCR; the TCRdb copy retains only in-frame clones and omits some. Among about 370,000 clones listed, roughly 86% were seen once. The clonotype was recovered from a woman younger than 45 with COVID-19, enrolled during active disease. The chain is built from TRBV5-1 and TRBJ2-2, with 7 bases matching TRBD1. The sequencing input was peripheral blood. In nucleotides, the CDR3 is TGCGCCAGCAGCTTGGCCGGTAGGGGGCGAATCGGGGAGCTGTTTTTT. Its translation: CASSLAGRGRIGELFF.